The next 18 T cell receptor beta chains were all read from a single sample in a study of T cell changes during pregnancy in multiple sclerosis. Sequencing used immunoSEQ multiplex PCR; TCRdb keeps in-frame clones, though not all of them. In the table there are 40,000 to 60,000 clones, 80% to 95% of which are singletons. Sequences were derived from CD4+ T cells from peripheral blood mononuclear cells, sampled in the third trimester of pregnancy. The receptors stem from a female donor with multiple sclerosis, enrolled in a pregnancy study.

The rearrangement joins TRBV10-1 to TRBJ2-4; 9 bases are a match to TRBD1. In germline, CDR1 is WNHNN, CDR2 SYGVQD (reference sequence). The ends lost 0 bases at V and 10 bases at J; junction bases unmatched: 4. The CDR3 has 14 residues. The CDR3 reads CASSESTGQGIQYF. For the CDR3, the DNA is TGCGCCAGCAGTGAGTCGACGGGACAGGGTATTCAGTACTTC.

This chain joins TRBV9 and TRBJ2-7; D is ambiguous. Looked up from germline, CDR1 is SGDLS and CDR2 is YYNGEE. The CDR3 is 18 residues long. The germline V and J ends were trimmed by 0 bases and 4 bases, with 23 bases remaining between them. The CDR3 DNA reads TGTGCCAGCAGCGTAGGCAGTAGCAGAAAGAATGTTAGATACGAGCAGTACTTC. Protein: CASSVGSSRKNVRYEQYF.

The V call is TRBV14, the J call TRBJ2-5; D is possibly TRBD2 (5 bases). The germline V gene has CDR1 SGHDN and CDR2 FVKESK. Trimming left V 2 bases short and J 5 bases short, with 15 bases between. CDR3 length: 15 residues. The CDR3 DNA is TGTGCCAGCAGCCAATTGGACTGGGGTGACGAGACCCAGTACTTC. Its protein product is CASSQLDWGDETQYF.

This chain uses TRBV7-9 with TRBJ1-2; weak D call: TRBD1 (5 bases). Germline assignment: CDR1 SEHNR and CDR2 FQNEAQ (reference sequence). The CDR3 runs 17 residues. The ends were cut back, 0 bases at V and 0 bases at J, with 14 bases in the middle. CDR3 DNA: TGTGCCAGCAGCTTAGCGCTCGGGGGACCAGCTAACTATGGCTACACCTTC. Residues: CASSLALGGPANYGYTF.

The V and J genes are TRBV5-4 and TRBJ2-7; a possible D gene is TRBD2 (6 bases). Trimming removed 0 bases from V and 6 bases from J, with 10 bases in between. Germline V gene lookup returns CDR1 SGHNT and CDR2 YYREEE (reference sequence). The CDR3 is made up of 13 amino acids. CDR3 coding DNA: TGTGCCAGCAGCTTGGAGGTGGGGGGCGAGCAGTACTTC. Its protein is CASSLEVGGEQYF.

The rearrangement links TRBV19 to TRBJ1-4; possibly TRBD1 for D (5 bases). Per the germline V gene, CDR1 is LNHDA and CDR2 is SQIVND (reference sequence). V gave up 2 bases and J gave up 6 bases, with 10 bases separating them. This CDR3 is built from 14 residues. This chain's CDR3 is CASSIWGGDEKLFF. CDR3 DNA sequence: TGTGCCAGTAGTATATGGGGGGGTGATGAAAAACTGTTTTTT.

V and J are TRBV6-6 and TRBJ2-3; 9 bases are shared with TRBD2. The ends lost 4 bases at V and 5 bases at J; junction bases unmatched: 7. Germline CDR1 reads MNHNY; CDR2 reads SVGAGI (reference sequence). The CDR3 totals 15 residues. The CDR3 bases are TGTGCCAGCAGTTTGGGCGGGGGGGCGGGAGATACGCAGTATTTT. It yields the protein CASSLGGGAGDTQYF.

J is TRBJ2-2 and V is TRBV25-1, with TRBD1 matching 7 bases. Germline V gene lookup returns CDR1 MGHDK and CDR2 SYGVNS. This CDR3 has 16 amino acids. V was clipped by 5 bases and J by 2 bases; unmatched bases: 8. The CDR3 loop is CASSTRQGFNTGELFF. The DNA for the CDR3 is TGTGCCAGCAGTACACGACAGGGATTCAACACCGGGGAGCTGTTTTTT.

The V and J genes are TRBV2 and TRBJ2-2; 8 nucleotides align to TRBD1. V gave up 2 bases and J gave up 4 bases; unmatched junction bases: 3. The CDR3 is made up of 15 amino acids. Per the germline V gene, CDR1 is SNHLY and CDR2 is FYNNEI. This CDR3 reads CASSEQGAGTGELFF. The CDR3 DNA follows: TGTGCCAGCAGTGAACAGGGGGCCGGCACCGGGGAGCTGTTTTTT.

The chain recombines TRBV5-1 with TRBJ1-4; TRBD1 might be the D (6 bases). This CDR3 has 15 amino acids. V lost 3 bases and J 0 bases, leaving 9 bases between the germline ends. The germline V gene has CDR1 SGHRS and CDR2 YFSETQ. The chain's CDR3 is CASSWTDPTNEKLFF. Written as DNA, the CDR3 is TGCGCCAGCAGCTGGACAGACCCAACTAATGAAAAACTGTTTTTT.

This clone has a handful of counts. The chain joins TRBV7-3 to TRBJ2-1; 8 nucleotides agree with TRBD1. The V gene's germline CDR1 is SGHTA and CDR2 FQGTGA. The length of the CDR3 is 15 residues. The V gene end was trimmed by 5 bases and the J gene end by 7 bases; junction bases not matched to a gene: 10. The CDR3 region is CASSPGQGMLNEQFF. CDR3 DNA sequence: TGTGCCAGCAGCCCCGGACAGGGTATGTTGAATGAGCAGTTCTTC. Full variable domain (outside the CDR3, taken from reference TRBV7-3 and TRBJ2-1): GAGVSQTPSNKVTEKGKYVELRCDPISGHTALYWYRQSLGQGPEFLIYFQGTGAADDSGLPNDRFFAVRPEGSVSTLKIQRTERGDSAVYLCASSPGQGMLNEQFFGPGTRLTVL.

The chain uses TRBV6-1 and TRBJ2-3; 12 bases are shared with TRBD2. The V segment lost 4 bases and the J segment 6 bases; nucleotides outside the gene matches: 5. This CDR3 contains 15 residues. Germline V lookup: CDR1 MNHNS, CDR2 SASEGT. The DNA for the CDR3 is TGTGCCAGCAGTGTCCTAGCGGGGGGGCGCGATACGCAGTATTTT. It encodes CASSVLAGGRDTQYF.

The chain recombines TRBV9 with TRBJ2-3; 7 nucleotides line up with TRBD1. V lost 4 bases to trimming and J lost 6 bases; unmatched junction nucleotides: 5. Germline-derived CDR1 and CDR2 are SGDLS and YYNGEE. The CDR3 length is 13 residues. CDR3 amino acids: CASSFDRADTQYF. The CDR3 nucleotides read TGTGCCAGCAGCTTTGACAGGGCGGATACGCAGTATTTT.

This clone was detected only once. The CDR3 is CASNWGKTGTADTGELFF. CDR3 bases: TGCGCCAGCAATTGGGGGAAGACGGGGACAGCAGACACCGGGGAGCTGTTTTTT. The rearrangement uses TRBV5-1 and TRBJ2-2; 7 bases agree with TRBD1. J was trimmed by 3 bases and V by 6 bases; bases with no gene match: 17. The CDR3 is 18 residues long. Germline CDR1 SGHRS, CDR2 YFSETQ.

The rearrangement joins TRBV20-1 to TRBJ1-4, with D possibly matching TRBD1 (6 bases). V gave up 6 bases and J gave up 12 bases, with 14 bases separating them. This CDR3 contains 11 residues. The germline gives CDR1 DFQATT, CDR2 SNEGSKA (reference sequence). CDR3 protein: CSAPLRGQLFF. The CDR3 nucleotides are TGCAGTGCGCCCCTCAGGGGTCAACTGTTTTTT.

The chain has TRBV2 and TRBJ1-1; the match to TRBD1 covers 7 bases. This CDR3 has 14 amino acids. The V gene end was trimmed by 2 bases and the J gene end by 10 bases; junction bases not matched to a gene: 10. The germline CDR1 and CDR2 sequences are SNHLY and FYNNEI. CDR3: CASSEKKGARGAFF. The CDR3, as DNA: TGTGCCAGCAGTGAAAAGAAGGGGGCAAGGGGAGCTTTCTTT.

CDR3 sequence (DNA): TGTGCCAGCAGCTTGACTAGCGGGTACCAAGAGACCCAGTACTTC. It codes for CASSLTSGYQETQYF. The chain has TRBV7-9 and TRBJ2-5; TRBD2 aligns across 10 bases. Germline values: CDR1 SEHNR, CDR2 FQNEAQ (reference sequence). There are 15 residues in the CDR3. J gave up 0 bases and V 3 bases, and 1 base lay outside the gene matches.

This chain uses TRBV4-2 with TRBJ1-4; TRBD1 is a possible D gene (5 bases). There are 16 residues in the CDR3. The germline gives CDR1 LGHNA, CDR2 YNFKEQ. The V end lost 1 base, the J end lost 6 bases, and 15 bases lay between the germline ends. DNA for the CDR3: TGTGCCAGCAGCCAAGGGCGGCTCGGGGGTGATGAAAAACTGTTTTTT. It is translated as CASSQGRLGGDEKLFF.